This entry concerns a single T cell receptor (beta chain). Sequencing used immunoSEQ multiplex PCR; TCRdb keeps in-frame clones, though not all of them. The repertoire consists of about 50,000 clones, with about 93% occurring once and the leading ten covering around 22%. The CDR3 runs to 17 residues. V shed 5 bases, J shed 8 bases, and the junction held 15 bases outside the gene matches. Germline V gene data show CDR1 as MNHNY and CDR2 as SVGAGI (reference sequence). The data were taken from a study of control samples from healthy donors and cancer patients. The TCR was taken from a woman between 45 and 60 years old with head and neck cancer. The J gene is TRBJ1-4, the V gene TRBV6-6; 9 bases align to TRBD1. The sequencing sample was made of PBMCs. Here the CDR3 DNA reads TGTGCCAGCAGTCGTGGACAGGGGCTTCAAAGGGGAGAAAAACTGTTTTTT. Residues: CASSRGQGLQRGEKLFF.